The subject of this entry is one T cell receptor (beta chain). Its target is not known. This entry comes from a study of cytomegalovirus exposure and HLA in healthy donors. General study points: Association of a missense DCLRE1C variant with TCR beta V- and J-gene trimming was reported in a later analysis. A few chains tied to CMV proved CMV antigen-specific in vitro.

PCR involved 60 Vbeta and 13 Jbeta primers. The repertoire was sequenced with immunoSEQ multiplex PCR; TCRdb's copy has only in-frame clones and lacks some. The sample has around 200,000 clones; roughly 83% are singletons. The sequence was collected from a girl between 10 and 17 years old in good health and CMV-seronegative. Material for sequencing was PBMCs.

The CDR3 sequence is CASRRGDRDTEAFF. In DNA form, the CDR3 reads TGTGCCAGCAGGCGAGGGGACAGGGACACTGAAGCTTTCTTT. The V and J genes are TRBV27 and TRBJ1-1; TRBD1 matches 9 bases. The CDR3 sequence is 14 residues long. Germline V gives CDR1 MNHEY, CDR2 SMNVEV (reference sequence). Trimming took 6 bases from V and 3 from J; bases not matched to a gene: 5.